This T cell receptor beta chain was observed in a study of CD8+CD57+ T cells in acquired aplastic anemia. Study details: Sorting CD4+ and CD8+ cells gave DNA averaging approximately 3 ug. In CD4+ cells, healthy donors produced an average of roughly 11 million reads.

Genomic DNA, serving as template, underwent TCR beta VDJ and CDR3 profiling. Each CDR3 protein gets one entry after TCRdb re-called the reads with MiXCR. The sample consists of about 160,000 distinct CDR3 sequences, approximately 44% of them appearing once. CDR3 size: 15 residues. V lost 2 bases and J 10 bases, leaving 18 bases between the germline ends. Germline-derived CDR1 and CDR2 are GTSNPN and SVGIG (reference sequence). Study results and limitations: A significant difference in CD8+ Simpson's diversity between patients and controls was not found. It was found that roughly 29 CD8+ CDR3 sequences were shared between patients and controls.

This clonotype has a count of ten or more. What it binds is unknown. The TCR was taken from a human donor in good health. The sample was sorted CD4+, CD8+, or CD8+CD57+ T cells (not recorded which) from PBMCs. This chain joins TRBV30 and TRBJ1-6, with D possibly being TRBD1 (6 bases). DNA for the CDR3: TGTGCCTGGAGTCGGGGGGGCGGTGGAGGGTCACCCCTCCACTTT. Translation: CAWSRGGGGGSPLHF.